The 3 T cell receptor beta chains presented below share a single source sample, sequenced in a study of T cell changes during pregnancy in multiple sclerosis. Assay used: immunoSEQ multiplex PCR; TCRdb lists only in-frame clones, some missing. The table has over 50,000 clones, 80% to 95% seen once. The sample in question was peripheral blood, obtained in the first trimester of pregnancy. The receptors shown here come from a female donor with multiple sclerosis, enrolled in a pregnancy study.

Comment on this clone: The junction departs from the called germline gene at one end, perhaps through a read error. The identical CDR3 is also encoded by other nucleotide sequences in the sample. This chain connects TRBV4-2 to TRBJ1-4; D perhaps matches TRBD1 (5 bases). CDR3 length: 16 residues. The germline V gene has CDR1 LGHNA and CDR2 YNFKEQ. The DNA for the CDR3 is TGTGCCAGTAGCCAAGATTCGGACACATCTAATGAAAAACTGTTTTTT. Residues: CASSQDSDTSNEKLFF.

The J gene is TRBJ2-7, the V gene TRBV18; possibly TRBD2 for D (6 bases). CDR3 length equals 14 residues. The germline CDR1 and CDR2 sequences are KGHSH and LQKENI. Trimming removed 3 bases from V and 2 bases from J, with 11 bases in between. CDR3 protein: CASSPARDPYEQYF. CDR3 coding DNA: TGTGCCAGCTCACCTGCGCGGGATCCCTACGAGCAGTACTTC.

This clone was observed a few times. The V call is TRBV27, the J call TRBJ1-5, with TRBD1 as a possible D gene (5 bases). CDR1 is MNHEY and CDR2 is SMNVEV in the germline V gene (reference sequence). The CDR3 loop spans 13 amino acids. With 6 bases removed from V and 3 bases from J, the gap between germline ends came to 9 bases. CDR3 residues: CASSRGVNQPQHF. CDR3 DNA: TGTGCCAGCAGCCGGGGGGTCAATCAGCCCCAGCATTTT.